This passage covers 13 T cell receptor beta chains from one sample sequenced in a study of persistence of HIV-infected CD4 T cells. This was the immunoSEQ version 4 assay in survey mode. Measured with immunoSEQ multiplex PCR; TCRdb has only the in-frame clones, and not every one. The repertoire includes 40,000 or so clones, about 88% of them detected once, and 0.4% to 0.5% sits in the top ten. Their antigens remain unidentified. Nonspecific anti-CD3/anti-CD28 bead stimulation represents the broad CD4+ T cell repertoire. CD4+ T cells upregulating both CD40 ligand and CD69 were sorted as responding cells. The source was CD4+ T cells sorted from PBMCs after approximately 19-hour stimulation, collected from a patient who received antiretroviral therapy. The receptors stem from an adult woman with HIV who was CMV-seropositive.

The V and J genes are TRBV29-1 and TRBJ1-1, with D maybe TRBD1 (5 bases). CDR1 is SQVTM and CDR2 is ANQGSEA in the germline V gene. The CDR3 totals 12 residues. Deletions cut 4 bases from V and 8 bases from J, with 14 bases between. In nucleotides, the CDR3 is TGCAGCGTTGTAAGGGGAGCAATGGAAGCTTTCTTT. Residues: CSVVRGAMEAFF.

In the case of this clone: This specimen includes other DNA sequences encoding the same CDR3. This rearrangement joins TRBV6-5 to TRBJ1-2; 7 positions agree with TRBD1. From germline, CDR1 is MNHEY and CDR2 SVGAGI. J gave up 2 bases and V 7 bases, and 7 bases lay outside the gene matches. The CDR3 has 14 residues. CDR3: CASTLVGQNYGYTF. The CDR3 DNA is TGTGCCAGCACCCTCGTGGGACAGAACTATGGCTACACCTTC.

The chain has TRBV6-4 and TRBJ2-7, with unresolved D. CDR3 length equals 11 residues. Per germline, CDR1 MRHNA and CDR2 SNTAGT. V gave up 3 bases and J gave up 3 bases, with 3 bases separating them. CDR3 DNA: TGTGCCAGCAGTGAGGGCTACGAGCAGTACTTC. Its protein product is CASSEGYEQYF.

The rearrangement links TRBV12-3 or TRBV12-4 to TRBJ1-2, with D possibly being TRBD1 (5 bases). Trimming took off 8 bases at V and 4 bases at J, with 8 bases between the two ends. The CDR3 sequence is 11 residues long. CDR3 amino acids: CASGGPYGYTF. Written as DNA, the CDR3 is TGTGCCAGCGGGGGACCCTATGGCTACACCTTC.

CDR3 region: CASSLGGPTDTQYF. The CDR3 bases are TGTGCCAGCAGCTTGGGGGGGCCGACAGATACGCAGTATTTT. V and J are TRBV7-3 and TRBJ2-3; TRBD2 might be the D (7 bases). The germline V gene has CDR1 SGHTA and CDR2 FQGTGA. The CDR3 is 14 amino acids. V was shortened by 3 bases and J by 3 bases, with 10 bases between the two germline ends.

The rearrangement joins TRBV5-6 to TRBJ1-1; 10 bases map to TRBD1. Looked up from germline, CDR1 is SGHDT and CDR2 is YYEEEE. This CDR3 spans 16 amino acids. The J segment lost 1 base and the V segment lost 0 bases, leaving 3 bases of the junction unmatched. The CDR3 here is CASSLEGQGRNTEAFF. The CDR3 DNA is TGTGCCAGCAGCTTGGAGGGACAGGGGAGGAACACTGAAGCTTTCTTT.

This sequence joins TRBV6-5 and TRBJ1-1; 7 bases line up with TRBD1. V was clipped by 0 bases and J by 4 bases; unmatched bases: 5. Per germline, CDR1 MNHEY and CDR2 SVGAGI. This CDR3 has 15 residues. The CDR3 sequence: CASSYSKGAVTEAFF. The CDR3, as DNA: TGTGCCAGCAGTTACTCGAAGGGGGCAGTCACTGAAGCTTTCTTT.

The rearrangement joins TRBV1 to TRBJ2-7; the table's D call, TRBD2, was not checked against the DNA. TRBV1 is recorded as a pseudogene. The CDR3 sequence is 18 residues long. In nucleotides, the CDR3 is TGCACCAGCAGCCAAATCGGCCGTTGGGACTGCCGGTTGTACGAGCAGCACGTC. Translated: CTSSQIGRWDCRLYEQHV.

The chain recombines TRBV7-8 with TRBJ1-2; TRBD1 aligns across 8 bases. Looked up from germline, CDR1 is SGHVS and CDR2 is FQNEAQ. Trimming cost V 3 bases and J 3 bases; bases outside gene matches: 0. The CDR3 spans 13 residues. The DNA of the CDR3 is TGTGCCAGCAGCTTGGACAGGGACTATGGCTACACCTTC. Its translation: CASSLDRDYGYTF.

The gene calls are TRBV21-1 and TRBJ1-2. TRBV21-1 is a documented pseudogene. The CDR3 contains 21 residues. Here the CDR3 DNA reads TGTGCCAGCAGCGGGACTCTTAACTTTTCTGGGCCCCTTCGAAGGTACTGTGGCTACACCTTC. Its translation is CASSGTLNFSGPLRRYCGYTF.

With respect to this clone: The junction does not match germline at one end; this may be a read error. CDR3 amino acids: CASSLRRGGFLDTQYF. The DNA for the CDR3 is TGCGCCAGCAGCTTAAGGCGGGGGGGCTTTCTAGATACGCAGTATTTT. The chain recombines TRBV7-3 with TRBJ2-3; TRBD2 aligns across 9 bases. The CDR3 has 16 amino acids. In germline, CDR1 is SGHTA, CDR2 FQGTGA.

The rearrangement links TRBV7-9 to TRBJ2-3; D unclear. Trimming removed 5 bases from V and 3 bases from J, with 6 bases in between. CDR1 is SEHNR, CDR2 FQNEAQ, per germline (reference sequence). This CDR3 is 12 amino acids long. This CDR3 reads CASSGITDTQYF. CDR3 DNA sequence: TGTGCCAGCAGCGGAATAACAGATACGCAGTATTTT.

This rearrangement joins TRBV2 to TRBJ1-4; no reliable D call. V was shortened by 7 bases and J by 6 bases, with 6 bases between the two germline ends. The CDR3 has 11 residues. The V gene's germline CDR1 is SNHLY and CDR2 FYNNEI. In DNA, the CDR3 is TGTGCCAGCACTGGTGATGAAAAACTGTTTTTT. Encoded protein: CASTGDEKLFF.